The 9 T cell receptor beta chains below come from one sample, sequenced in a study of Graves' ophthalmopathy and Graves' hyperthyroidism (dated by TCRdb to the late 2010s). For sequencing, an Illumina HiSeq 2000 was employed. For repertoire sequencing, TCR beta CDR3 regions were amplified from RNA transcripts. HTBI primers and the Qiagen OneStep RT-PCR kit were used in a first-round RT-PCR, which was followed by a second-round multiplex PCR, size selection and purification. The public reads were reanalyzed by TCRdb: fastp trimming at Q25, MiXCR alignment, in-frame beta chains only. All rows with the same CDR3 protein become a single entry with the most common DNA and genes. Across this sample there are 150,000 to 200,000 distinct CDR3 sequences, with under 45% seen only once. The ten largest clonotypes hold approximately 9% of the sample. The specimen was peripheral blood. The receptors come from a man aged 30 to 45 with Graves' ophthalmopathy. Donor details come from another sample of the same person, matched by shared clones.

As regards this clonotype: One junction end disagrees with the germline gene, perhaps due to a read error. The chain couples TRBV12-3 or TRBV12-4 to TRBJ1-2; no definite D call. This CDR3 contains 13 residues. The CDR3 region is CAISEYSLYGYTF. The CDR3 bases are TGTGCCATCAGTGAATACAGCCTCTATGGCTACACCTTC.

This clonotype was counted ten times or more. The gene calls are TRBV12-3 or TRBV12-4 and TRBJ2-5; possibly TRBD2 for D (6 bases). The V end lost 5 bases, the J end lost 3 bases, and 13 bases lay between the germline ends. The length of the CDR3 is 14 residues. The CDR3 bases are TGTGCCAGCAGTACATTCCGGGAGAAAGAGACCCAGTACTTC. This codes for CASSTFREKETQYF.

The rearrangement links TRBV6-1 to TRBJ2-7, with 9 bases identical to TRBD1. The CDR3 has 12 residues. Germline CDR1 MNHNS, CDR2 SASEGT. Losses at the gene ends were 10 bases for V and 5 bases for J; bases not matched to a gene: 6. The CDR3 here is CATGGQGNEQYF. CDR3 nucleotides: TGTGCCACCGGAGGACAGGGGAACGAGCAGTACTTC.

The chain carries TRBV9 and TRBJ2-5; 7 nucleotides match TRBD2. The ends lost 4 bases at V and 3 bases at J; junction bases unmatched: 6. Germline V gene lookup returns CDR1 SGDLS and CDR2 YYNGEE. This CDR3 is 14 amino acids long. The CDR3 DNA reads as TGTGCCAGCAGCTCCACTAGCGCCGAAGAGACCCAGTACTTC. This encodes CASSSTSAEETQYF.

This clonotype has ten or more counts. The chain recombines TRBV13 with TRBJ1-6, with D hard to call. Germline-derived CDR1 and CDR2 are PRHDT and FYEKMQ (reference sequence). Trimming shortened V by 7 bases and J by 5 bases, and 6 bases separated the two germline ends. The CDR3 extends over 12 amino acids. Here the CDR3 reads CASTHDNSPLHF. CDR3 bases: TGTGCCAGCACACATGATAATTCACCCCTCCACTTT.

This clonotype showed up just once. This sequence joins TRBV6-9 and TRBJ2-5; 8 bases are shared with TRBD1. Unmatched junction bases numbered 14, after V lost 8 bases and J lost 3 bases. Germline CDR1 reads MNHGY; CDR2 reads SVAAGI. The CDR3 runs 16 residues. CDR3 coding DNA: TGTGCCAGCCCCCCCAGCCCCCCGGACAGGGAAGAGACCCAGTACTTC. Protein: CASPPSPPDREETQYF.

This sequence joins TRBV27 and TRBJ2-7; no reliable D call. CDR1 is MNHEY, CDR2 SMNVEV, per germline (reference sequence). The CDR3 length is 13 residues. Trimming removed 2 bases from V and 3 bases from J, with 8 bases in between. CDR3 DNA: TGTGCCAGCAGTTTAAACAGAAACTACGAGCAGTACTTC. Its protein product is CASSLNRNYEQYF.

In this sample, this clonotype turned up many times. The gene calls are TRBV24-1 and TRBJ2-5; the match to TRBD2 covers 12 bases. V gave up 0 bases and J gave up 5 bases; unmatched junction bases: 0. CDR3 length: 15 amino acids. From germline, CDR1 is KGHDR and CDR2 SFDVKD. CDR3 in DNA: TGTGCCACCAGTGATTTGACTAGCGGGAGGGAGACCCAGTACTTC. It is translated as CATSDLTSGRETQYF.

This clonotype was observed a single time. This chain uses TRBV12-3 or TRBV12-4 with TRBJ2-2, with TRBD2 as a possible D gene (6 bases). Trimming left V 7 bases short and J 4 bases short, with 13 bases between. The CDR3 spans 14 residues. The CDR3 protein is CASKLSGSTGELFF. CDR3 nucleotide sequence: TGTGCCAGCAAACTCTCCGGGAGCACCGGGGAGCTGTTTTTT.